Below, 4 T cell receptor beta chains from the same sample are listed, as sequenced in a study of T cell responses to AZD1222 COVID-19 vaccine. Method: immunoSEQ multiplex PCR; TCRdb's copy keeps in-frame clones and lacks some. Among under 85,000 clones listed, just over 90% were seen once. The sequencing here drew on peripheral blood, taken 28 days after the second AZD1222 dose. Every receptor here comes from an adult who received the AZD1222 COVID-19 vaccine.

The chain joins TRBV5-4 to TRBJ1-1, with D possibly matching TRBD1 (5 bases). From germline, CDR1 is SGHNT and CDR2 YYREEE (reference sequence). Trimming cost V 4 bases and J 8 bases, with 18 bases left between them. The CDR3 is made up of 14 amino acids. CDR3 nucleotides: TGTGCCAGCAGCAAGGGACGGCCGGGAAAGGAAGCTTTCTTT. Translation: CASSKGRPGKEAFF.

This clone is a singleton in its sample. In DNA form, the CDR3 reads TGTGCCAGCAGCCCAACGGGTAGCGGGAACACAGATACGCAGTATTTT. It specifies CASSPTGSGNTDTQYF. This chain connects TRBV7-9 to TRBJ2-3; 8 bases match TRBD2. Germline V gives CDR1 SEHNR, CDR2 FQNEAQ (reference sequence). CDR3 length: 16 amino acids. Trimming at V came to 5 bases and at J to 2 bases, leaving 9 bases not matched to a gene.

The gene calls are TRBV23-1 and TRBJ2-7; tentatively, D is TRBD2 (6 bases). TRBV23-1 is designated an ORF whose function remains uncertain. The CDR3 consists of 13 residues. V gave up 2 bases and J gave up 3 bases, with 8 bases separating them. CDR3 sequence reads: CASSQAGYYEQYF. The CDR3 DNA sequence: TGCGCCAGCAGTCAAGCGGGATACTACGAGCAGTACTTC.

The V call is TRBV30, the J call TRBJ1-2; no clear D. Germline V gene lookup returns CDR1 GTSNPN and CDR2 SVGIG (reference sequence). The V end lost 1 base, the J end lost 2 bases, and 11 bases lay between the germline ends. The CDR3 totals 14 residues. CDR3 region: CAWSDPPFNYGYTF. Here the CDR3 DNA reads TGTGCCTGGAGTGACCCGCCTTTCAACTATGGCTACACCTTC.